The present T cell receptor beta chain was sequenced within a study of blood T cell repertoires in COVID-19. For the study at large: The analysed material was cDNA or gDNA that came from T cells, B-cell-depleted T cells, or PBMCs.

Sequencing was performed with immunoSEQ multiplex PCR; in TCRdb, only in-frame clones are kept and a portion is missing. The table includes approximately 36,000 clones, around 91% detected once. The source of this sequence is a man in his sixties with active or convalescent COVID-19. Sequenced input: peripheral blood.

CDR3 sequence: CASSQQGGETQYF. The CDR3, as DNA: TGTGCCAGCAGCCAACAGGGGGGAGAGACCCAGTACTTC. This chain connects TRBV6-5 to TRBJ2-5, with TRBD1 identical over 8 bases. CDR3 length equals 13 residues. J lost 4 bases, V lost 6 bases, and 4 bases had no gene match. CDR1 and CDR2 from the germline V gene are MNHEY and SVGAGI.